The 26 T cell receptor beta chains presented below share a single source sample, sequenced in a study of T cell responses to AZD1222 COVID-19 vaccine. This table comes from immunoSEQ multiplex PCR, and its TCRdb copy is limited to in-frame clones, with some not included. Here the sample spans under 150,000 clones, under 95% being singletons. The input for sequencing was peripheral blood, taken on day 0 of AZD1222 vaccination. Receptor source: an adult in good health.

This rearrangement joins TRBV2 to TRBJ2-1, with TRBD1 identical over 10 bases. The J segment lost 8 bases and the V segment lost 4 bases, leaving 8 bases of the junction unmatched. Germline CDR1 is SNHLY and CDR2 is FYNNEI. The CDR3 is 15 amino acids. CDR3 sequence: CASSALGQGYDEQFF. The CDR3 nucleotides are TGTGCCAGCAGTGCTTTGGGACAGGGGTACGATGAGCAGTTCTTC.

The CDR3 loop reads CASSLFGGLNTEAFF. In nucleotides, the CDR3 is TGTGCCAGCAGCCTATTTGGGGGATTGAACACTGAAGCTTTCTTT. The chain uses TRBV7-8 and TRBJ1-1; perhaps TRBD1 as D (5 bases). V lost 5 bases and J 0 bases, leaving 13 bases between the germline ends. Germline CDR1 is SGHVS and CDR2 is FQNEAQ. The CDR3 length is 15 residues.

This rearrangement joins TRBV3-1 (or the pseudogene TRBV3-2) to TRBJ2-7; 7 bases align to TRBD2. Germline lookup yields CDR1 LGHDT and CDR2 YNNKEL (reference sequence). The CDR3 contains 15 residues. The trim removed 1 base at V and 2 bases at J, leaving 5 bases unmatched. The DNA for the CDR3 is TGTGCCAGCAGCCAAGCACTAGCGATAGCCTACGAGCAGTACTTC. Protein: CASSQALAIAYEQYF.

The count of this clone is one. The V and J genes are TRBV27 and TRBJ2-7, with D possibly TRBD1 on 6 matching bases. CDR1 MNHEY and CDR2 SMNVEV come from the germline V gene (reference sequence). The CDR3 contains 14 residues. V was clipped by 5 bases and J by 2 bases, with 13 bases between them. CDR3 residues: CASSPRQDPYEQYF. CDR3 DNA: TGTGCCAGCAGTCCTCGACAGGACCCCTACGAGCAGTACTTC.

The chain combines TRBV30 with TRBJ2-3, with D perhaps TRBD1 (6 bases). V was pared by 0 bases and J by 6 bases, with 16 bases between. Germline assignment: CDR1 GTSNPN and CDR2 SVGIG (reference sequence). CDR3 length equals 15 residues. The CDR3: CAWSVLGRGGDTQYF. DNA for the CDR3: TGTGCCTGGAGTGTACTCGGCAGGGGTGGGGATACGCAGTATTTT.

V usage is TRBV9 and J usage is TRBJ1-3; D ambiguous. Trimming left V 3 bases short and J 6 bases short, with 10 bases between. Germline CDR1 SGDLS, CDR2 YYNGEE. CDR3 length: 13 amino acids. The CDR3 loop is CASSEGQKNTIYF. The CDR3 DNA is TGTGCCAGCAGCGAGGGTCAAAAAAACACCATATATTTT.

The V gene is TRBV18, the J gene TRBJ2-1, with TRBD2 as a possible D gene (5 bases). The germline V and J ends were trimmed by 2 bases and 5 bases, with 13 bases remaining between them. This CDR3 region has 15 residues. Germline loops: CDR1 KGHSH, CDR2 LQKENI. The DNA for the CDR3 is TGTGCCAGCTCACCATCCTACTCGCGGGACAATGAGCAGTTCTTC. Amino acid sequence: CASSPSYSRDNEQFF. Combining the CDR3 with reference TRBV18 and TRBJ2-1 gives the whole variable domain NAGVMQNPRHLVRRRGQEARLRCSPMKGHSHVYWYRQLPEEGLKFMVYLQKENIIDESGMPKERFSAEFPKEGPSILRIQQVVRGDSAAYFCASSPSYSRDNEQFFGPGTRLTVL.

The rearrangement joins TRBV5-1 to TRBJ1-1; D is ambiguous. CDR3 length: 13 residues. Per the germline V gene, CDR1 is SGHRS and CDR2 is YFSETQ. V lost 3 bases, J lost 6 bases, and 12 bases lay in between. This CDR3 reads CASSYEGTAEAFF. The CDR3 coding sequence is TGCGCCAGCAGCTATGAGGGCACAGCTGAAGCTTTCTTT.

This chain joins TRBV27 and TRBJ1-1; D possibly corresponds to TRBD1 (5 bases). CDR1 and CDR2 (germline): MNHEY, SMNVEV (reference sequence). V gave up 6 bases and J gave up 7 bases, with 18 bases separating them. CDR3 length: 14 amino acids. For the CDR3, the DNA is TGTGCCAGCAGGACGACAGAGACGCCAATTGAAGCTTTCTTT. This translates into CASRTTETPIEAFF.

By share of the sample, this clone is medium-sized. J is TRBJ2-7 and V is TRBV6-1; no reliable D call. The CDR3 totals 14 residues. The germline V gene has CDR1 MNHNS and CDR2 SASEGT. With 1 base removed from V and 6 bases from J, the gap between germline ends came to 13 bases. DNA of the CDR3: TGTGCCAGCAGTGAAGGGGCGGACGTGTTCGAGCAGTACTTC. It yields the protein CASSEGADVFEQYF.

The chain joins TRBV13 to TRBJ1-4; 8 positions match TRBD1. The germline CDR1 and CDR2 sequences are PRHDT and FYEKMQ (reference sequence). V gave up 3 bases and J gave up 8 bases; unmatched junction bases: 5. The CDR3 totals 14 residues. As DNA, the CDR3 is TGTGCCAGCAGCTTCGACAGGGGTGTCGAAAAACTGTTTTTT. Protein sequence: CASSFDRGVEKLFF.

The chain links TRBV7-6 to TRBJ1-6; maybe TRBD1 (6 bases). The germline CDR1 and CDR2 sequences are SGHVS and FNYEAQ. CDR3 size: 15 residues. The ends were cut back, 5 bases at V and 7 bases at J, with 15 bases in the middle. The CDR3 bases are TGTGCCAGCAGCCCGACGACAGGTTCGAATTCACCCCTCCACTTT. Encoded protein: CASSPTTGSNSPLHF.

The chain joins TRBV6-6 to TRBJ1-1; D unclear. The CDR3 has 11 amino acids. Trimming took off 5 bases at V and 7 bases at J, with 8 bases between the two ends. The V gene's germline CDR1 is MNHNY and CDR2 SVGAGI (reference sequence). This CDR3 is CASSMGFEAFF. DNA for the CDR3: TGTGCCAGCAGTATGGGATTTGAAGCTTTCTTT.

This sequence joins TRBV11-2 and TRBJ2-7, with D possibly matching TRBD1 (7 bases). V was shortened by 3 bases and J by 5 bases, with 11 bases between the two germline ends. Germline-derived CDR1 and CDR2 are SGHAT and FQNNGV. CDR3 length: 13 residues. CDR3 in DNA: TGTGCCAGCAGCTTTGGCAGGGGGGACGAGCAGTACTTC. This sequence encodes CASSFGRGDEQYF.

The chain joins TRBV28 to TRBJ1-2; a possible D gene is TRBD1 (6 bases). This CDR3 region has 15 residues. Germline assignment: CDR1 MDHEN and CDR2 SYDVKM. Trimming took off 6 bases at V and 5 bases at J, with 19 bases between the two ends. The CDR3 protein is CASSRGRGLQYGYTF. For the CDR3, the DNA is TGTGCCAGCAGCCGGGGGCGGGGATTGCAGTATGGCTACACCTTC.

This chain uses TRBV18 with TRBJ1-1; D not resolved. The CDR3 runs to 13 residues. V was shortened by 5 bases and J by 8 bases, with 15 bases between the two germline ends. Germline lookup yields CDR1 KGHSH and CDR2 LQKENI. The CDR3 sequence: CASSADRREEAFF. In DNA form, the CDR3 reads TGTGCCAGCTCAGCGGACCGCCGGGAGGAAGCTTTCTTT.

The chain carries TRBV11-2 and TRBJ1-3; the D gene is possibly TRBD1 (5 bases). Germline lookup yields CDR1 SGHAT and CDR2 FQNNGV. V was pared by 5 bases and J by 8 bases, with 10 bases between. The CDR3 is 12 residues long. CDR3 nucleotide sequence: TGTGCCAGCAGCCTAGCGGGGGACACCATATATTTT. Protein product: CASSLAGDTIYF.

This chain connects TRBV3-1 (or the pseudogene TRBV3-2) to TRBJ2-1; TRBD2 matches at 15 bases. Germline trimming cut 0 bases from V and 9 bases from J; bases unmatched to any gene: 3. The CDR3 runs to 16 residues. Germline-derived CDR1 and CDR2 are LGHDT and YNNKEL (reference sequence). As DNA, the CDR3 is TGTGCCAGCAGCCAAGAGAGGACTAGCGGGAGGGGTGAGCAGTTCTTC. Residues: CASSQERTSGRGEQFF.

The chain couples TRBV6-5 to TRBJ1-6; 9 bases map to TRBD1. The CDR3 covers 15 residues. J gave up 7 bases and V 7 bases, and 8 bases lay outside the gene matches. CDR1 is MNHEY, CDR2 SVGAGI, per germline. This CDR3 reads CASTYGTGRNSPLHF. In nucleotides, the CDR3 is TGTGCCAGCACCTATGGGACAGGGAGGAATTCACCCCTCCACTTT.

This CDR3 is CASSHPGGPTGNEQFF. The CDR3 DNA sequence: TGTGCCAGCAGCCACCCCGGGGGGCCTACAGGGAATGAGCAGTTCTTC. This sequence joins TRBV4-2 and TRBJ2-1; tentatively, D is TRBD2 (7 bases). CDR1 and CDR2 (germline): LGHNA, YNFKEQ. The CDR3 is made up of 16 amino acids. V lost 3 bases and J lost 7, with 19 bases in between.

The V and J genes are TRBV9 and TRBJ2-3; 14 positions agree with TRBD2. There are 18 residues in the CDR3. Germline V gene sequence: CDR1 SGDLS, CDR2 YYNGEE. The V gene end was trimmed by 4 bases and the J gene end by 0 bases; junction bases not matched to a gene: 7. The CDR3 protein is CASSLRLAGGHSTDTQYF. The CDR3 region has the DNA TGTGCCAGCAGCTTACGACTAGCGGGGGGGCATAGCACAGATACGCAGTATTTT.

This clone was detected a few times. The rearrangement links TRBV7-9 to TRBJ2-1, with TRBD2 as a possible D gene (6 bases). Deletions cut 7 bases from V and 3 bases from J, with 13 bases between. Germline loops: CDR1 SEHNR, CDR2 FQNEAQ (reference sequence). The CDR3 contains 14 residues. CDR3 region: CASTTSVSYNEQFF. The CDR3 DNA reads TGTGCCAGCACGACTAGTGTAAGCTACAATGAGCAGTTCTTC. Complete variable domain (other parts from reference TRBV7-9 and TRBJ2-1): DTGVSQNPRHKITKRGQNVTFRCDPISEHNRLYWYRQTLGQGPEFLTYFQNEAQLEKSRLLSDRFSAERPKGSFSTLEIQRTEQGDSAMYLCASTTSVSYNEQFFGPGTRLTVL.

The chain is built from TRBV6-5 and TRBJ2-1, with D hard to call. The V gene's germline CDR1 is MNHEY and CDR2 SVGAGI. The CDR3 spans 12 residues. The V end was cut by 4 bases, the J end by 6 bases, with 7 bases between. The DNA for the CDR3 is TGTGCCAGCAGTTCGTTCGTCAATGAGCAGTTCTTC. It encodes CASSSFVNEQFF.

V and J are TRBV6-5 and TRBJ2-5; D is possibly TRBD2 (5 bases). V lost 6 bases and J lost 2, with 10 bases in between. This CDR3 region has 13 residues. Germline lookup yields CDR1 MNHEY and CDR2 SVGAGI. CDR3 sequence: CASSNPGQETQYF. CDR3 nucleotides: TGTGCCAGCAGCAATCCGGGGCAAGAGACCCAGTACTTC.

The chain employs TRBV4-1 and TRBJ1-5, with D maybe TRBD1 (5 bases). This CDR3 contains 15 residues. V was trimmed by 1 base and J by 8 bases, leaving 15 bases between them. Germline CDR1 reads MGHRA; CDR2 reads YSYEKL. CDR3 DNA sequence: TGCGCCAGCAGCCAAGGGGGCTCGGCCAGGGAGCCCCAGCATTTT. Translating gives CASSQGGSAREPQHF.

This chain connects TRBV4-3 to TRBJ2-2; D gene ambiguous. The CDR3 covers 12 residues. The V gene's germline CDR1 is LGHNA and CDR2 YSLEER. The V gene lost 1 base and the J gene lost 7 bases, with 4 bases spanning the gap. The CDR3 loop is CASSQVSGELFF. CDR3 DNA sequence: TGCGCCAGCAGCCAAGTCAGCGGGGAGCTGTTTTTT.